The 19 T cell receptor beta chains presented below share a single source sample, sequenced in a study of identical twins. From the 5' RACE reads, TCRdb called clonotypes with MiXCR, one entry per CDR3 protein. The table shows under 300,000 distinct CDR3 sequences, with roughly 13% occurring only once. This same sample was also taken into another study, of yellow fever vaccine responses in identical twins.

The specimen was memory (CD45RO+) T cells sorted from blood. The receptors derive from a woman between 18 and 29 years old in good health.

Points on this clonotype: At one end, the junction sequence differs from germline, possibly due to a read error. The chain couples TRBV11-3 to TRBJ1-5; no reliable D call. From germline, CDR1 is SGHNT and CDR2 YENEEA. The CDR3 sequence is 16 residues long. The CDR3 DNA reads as TGTGCCAGCAGCACGAACGTCGGAATCACCCGTCAGACCCAGCATTTT. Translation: CASSTNVGITRQTQHF.

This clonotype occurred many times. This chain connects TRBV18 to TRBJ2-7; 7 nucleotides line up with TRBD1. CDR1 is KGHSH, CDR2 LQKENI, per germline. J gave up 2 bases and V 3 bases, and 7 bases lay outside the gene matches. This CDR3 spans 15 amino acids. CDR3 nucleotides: TGTGCCAGCTCACCCGTTCGACAGGGCGCCTACGAGCAGTACTTC. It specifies CASSPVRQGAYEQYF.

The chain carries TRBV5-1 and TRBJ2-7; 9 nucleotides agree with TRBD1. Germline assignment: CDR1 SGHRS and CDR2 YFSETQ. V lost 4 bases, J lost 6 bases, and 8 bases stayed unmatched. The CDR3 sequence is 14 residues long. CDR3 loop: CASSTSGTGLEQYF. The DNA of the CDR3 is TGCGCCAGCAGCACCTCCGGGACAGGGCTCGAGCAGTACTTC.

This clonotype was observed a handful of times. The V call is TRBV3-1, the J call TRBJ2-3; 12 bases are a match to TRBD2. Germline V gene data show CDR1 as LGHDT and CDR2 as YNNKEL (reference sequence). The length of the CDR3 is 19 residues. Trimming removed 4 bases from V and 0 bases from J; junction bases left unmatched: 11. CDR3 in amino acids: CASSLPPGLAGTSTDTQYF. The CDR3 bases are TGTGCCAGCAGCCTACCTCCGGGACTAGCGGGTACTAGCACAGATACGCAGTATTTT.

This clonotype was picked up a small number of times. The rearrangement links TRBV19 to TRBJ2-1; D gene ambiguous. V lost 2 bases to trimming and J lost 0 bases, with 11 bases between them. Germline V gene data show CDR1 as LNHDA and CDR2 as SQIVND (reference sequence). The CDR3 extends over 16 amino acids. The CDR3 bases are TGTGCCAGTAGTATATCCGCACTGAGCTCCTACAATGAGCAGTTCTTC. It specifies CASSISALSSYNEQFF.

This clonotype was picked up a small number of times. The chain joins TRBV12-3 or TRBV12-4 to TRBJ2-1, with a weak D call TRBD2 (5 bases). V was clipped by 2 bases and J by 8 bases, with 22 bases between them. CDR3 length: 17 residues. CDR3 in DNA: TGTGCCAGCAGTTTACATAACGGGATGCCTTGGGAAGATGAGCAGTTCTTC. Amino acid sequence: CASSLHNGMPWEDEQFF.

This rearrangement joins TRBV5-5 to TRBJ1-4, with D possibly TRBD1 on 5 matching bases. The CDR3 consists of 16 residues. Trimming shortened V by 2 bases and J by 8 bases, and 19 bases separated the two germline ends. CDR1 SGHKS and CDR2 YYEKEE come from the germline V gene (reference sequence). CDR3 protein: CASSLHVTLGEEKLFF. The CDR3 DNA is TGTGCCAGCAGCTTACACGTGACCTTAGGGGAAGAAAAACTGTTTTTT.

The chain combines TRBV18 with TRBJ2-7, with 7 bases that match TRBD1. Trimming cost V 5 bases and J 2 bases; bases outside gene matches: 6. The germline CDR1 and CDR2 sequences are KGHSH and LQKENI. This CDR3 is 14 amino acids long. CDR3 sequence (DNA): TGTGCCAGCTCATCACAGGGACAGCCCTACGAGCAGTACTTC. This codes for CASSSQGQPYEQYF.

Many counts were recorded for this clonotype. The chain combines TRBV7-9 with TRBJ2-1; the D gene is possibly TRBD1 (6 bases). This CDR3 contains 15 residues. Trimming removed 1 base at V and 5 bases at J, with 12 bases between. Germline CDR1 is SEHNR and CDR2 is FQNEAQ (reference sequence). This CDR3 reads CASSLVRGSNNEQFF. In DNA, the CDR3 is TGTGCCAGCAGCTTAGTGAGGGGGAGCAACAATGAGCAGTTCTTC.

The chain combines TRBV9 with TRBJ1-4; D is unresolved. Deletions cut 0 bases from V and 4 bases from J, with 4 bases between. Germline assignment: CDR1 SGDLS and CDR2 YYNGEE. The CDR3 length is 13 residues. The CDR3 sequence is CASSVDRNEKLFF. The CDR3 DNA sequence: TGTGCCAGCAGCGTAGATCGTAATGAAAAACTGTTTTTT. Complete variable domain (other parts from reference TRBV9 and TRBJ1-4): DSGVTQTPKHLITATGQRVTLRCSPRSGDLSVYWYQQSLDQGLQFLIQYYNGEERAKGNILERFSAQQFPDLHSELNLSSLELGDSALYFCASSVDRNEKLFFGSGTQLSVL.

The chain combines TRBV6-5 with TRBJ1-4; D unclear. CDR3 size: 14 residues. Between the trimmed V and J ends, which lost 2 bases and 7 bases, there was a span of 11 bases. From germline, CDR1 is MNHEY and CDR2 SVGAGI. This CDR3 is CASSYVGHGEKLFF. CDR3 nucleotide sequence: TGTGCCAGCAGTTACGTAGGCCACGGTGAAAAACTGTTTTTT.

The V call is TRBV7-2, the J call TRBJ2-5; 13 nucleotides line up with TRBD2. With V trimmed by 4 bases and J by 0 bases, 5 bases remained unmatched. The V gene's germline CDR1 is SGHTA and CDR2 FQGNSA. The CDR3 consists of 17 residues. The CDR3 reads CASSSGTSGVYQETQYF. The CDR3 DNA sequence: TGTGCCAGCAGCTCCGGGACTAGCGGGGTTTACCAAGAGACCCAGTACTTC.

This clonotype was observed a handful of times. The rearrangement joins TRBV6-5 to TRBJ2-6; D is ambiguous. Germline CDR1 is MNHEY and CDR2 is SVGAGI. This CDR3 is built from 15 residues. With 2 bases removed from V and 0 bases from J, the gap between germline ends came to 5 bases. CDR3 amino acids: CASSYIVSGANVLTF. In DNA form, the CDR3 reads TGTGCCAGCAGTTACATAGTCTCTGGGGCCAACGTCCTGACTTTC.

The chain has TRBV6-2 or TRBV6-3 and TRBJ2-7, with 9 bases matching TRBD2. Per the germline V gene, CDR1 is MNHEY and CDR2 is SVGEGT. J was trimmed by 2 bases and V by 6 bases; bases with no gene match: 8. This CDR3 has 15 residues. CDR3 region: CASRLAAGGAYEQYF. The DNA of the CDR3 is TGTGCCAGCAGGTTAGCGGCGGGAGGGGCCTACGAGCAGTACTTC.

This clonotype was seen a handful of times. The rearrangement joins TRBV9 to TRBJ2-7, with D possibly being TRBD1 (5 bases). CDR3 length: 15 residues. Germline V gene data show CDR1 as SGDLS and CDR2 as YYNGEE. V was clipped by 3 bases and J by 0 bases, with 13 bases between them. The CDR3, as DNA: TGTGCCAGCAGCGCGACAGATTTACCCTCCTACGAGCAGTACTTC. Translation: CASSATDLPSYEQYF.

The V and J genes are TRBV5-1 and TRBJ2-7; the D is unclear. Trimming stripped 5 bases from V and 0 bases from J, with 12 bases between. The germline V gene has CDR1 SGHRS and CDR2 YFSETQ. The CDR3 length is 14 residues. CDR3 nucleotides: TGCGCCAGCAGGAAGGATCCCCTCTCCTACGAGCAGTACTTC. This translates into CASRKDPLSYEQYF.

CDR3 sequence reads: CSANTLRDKGETQYF. The CDR3 DNA reads TGCAGTGCTAATACCCTTCGGGATAAGGGGGAGACCCAGTACTTC. The V gene is TRBV20-1, the J gene TRBJ2-5, with D perhaps assigned TRBD1 or TRBD2 (5 bases each). V lost 4 bases, J lost 5 bases, and 20 bases lay in between. Germline lookup yields CDR1 DFQATT and CDR2 SNEGSKA (reference sequence). The CDR3 consists of 15 residues.

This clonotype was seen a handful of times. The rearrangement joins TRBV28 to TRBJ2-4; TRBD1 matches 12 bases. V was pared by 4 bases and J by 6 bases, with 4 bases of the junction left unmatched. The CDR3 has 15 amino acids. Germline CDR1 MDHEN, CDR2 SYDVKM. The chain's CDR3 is CASSSQGQGANIQYF. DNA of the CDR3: TGTGCCAGCAGTTCCCAGGGACAGGGGGCAAACATTCAGTACTTC. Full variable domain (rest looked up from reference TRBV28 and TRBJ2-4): DVKVTQSSRYLVKRTGEKVFLECVQDMDHENMFWYRQDPGLGLRLIYFSYDVKMKEKGDIPEGYSVSREKKERFSLILESASTNQTSMYLCASSSQGQGANIQYFGAGTRLSVL.

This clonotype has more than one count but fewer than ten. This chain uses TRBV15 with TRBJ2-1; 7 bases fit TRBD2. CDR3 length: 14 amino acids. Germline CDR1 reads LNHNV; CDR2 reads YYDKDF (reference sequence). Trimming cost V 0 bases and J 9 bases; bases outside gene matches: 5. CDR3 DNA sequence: TGTGCCACCAGCAGAGATTCTACGGGAGGTGAGCAGTTCTTC. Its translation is CATSRDSTGGEQFF.